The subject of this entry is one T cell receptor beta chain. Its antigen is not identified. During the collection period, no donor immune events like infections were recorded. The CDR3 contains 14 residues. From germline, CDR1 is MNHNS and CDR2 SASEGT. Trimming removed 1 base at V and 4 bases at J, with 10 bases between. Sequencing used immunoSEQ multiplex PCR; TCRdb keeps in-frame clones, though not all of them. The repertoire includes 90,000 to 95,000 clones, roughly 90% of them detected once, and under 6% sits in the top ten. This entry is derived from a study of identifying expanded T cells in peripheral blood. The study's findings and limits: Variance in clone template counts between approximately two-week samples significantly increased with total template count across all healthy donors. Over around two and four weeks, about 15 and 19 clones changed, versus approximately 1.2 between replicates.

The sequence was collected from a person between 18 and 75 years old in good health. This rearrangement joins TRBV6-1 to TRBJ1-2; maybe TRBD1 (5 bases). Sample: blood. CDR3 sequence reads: CASSEGGRAYGYTF. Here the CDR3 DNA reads TGTGCCAGCAGTGAAGGGGGCAGGGCCTATGGCTACACCTTC.